This T cell receptor (beta chain) was recovered during a study of T cell therapy after organ transplantation (dated by TCRdb to the late 2010s). About the investigation overall: Therapy products were autologous CMV-specific T cells expanded in vitro for two to three weeks with a peptide pool of 30 HLA class I and II CMV epitopes. Up to 6 T cell doses were administered to patients every 2 weeks, and patients were monitored for approximately 7 months after therapy was completed. Of the roughly 10 patients, eight were classified as clinical responders and two as nonresponders. The median number of CMV-specific T cells given to patients was 1.92 x 10^8, delivered over 2 to 6 intravenous infusions. The study was a follow-up TRBV repertoire analysis of an open-label phase I trial of autologous CMV-specific adoptive T cell therapy in solid-organ transplant recipients. Peripheral blood samples for the pretherapy time point were taken before T cell therapy began. Only about 85% of the 10 patients had long-term post-therapy samples available. Broader findings and caveats from the paper: The small cohort prevented assessing confounders such as concurrent antirejection and antiviral medications. Both transferred clonotypes and endogenous clonotypes not detected in the therapy products appeared to be included in post-therapy reconstitution. The small number of expansions detected in nonresponders may be due to reduced sample coverage caused by poor CD8+ T cell yield. Before therapy, nonresponders had marked clonal expansions, and after therapy the repertoires of nonresponders changed only minimally. The fold change in CD8 clonality after therapy was inversely correlated with pretherapy clonality, which suggests that less biased repertoires were more open to remodeling.

Comment on this clone: The antigen it binds to is not known. No quality values exist for individual bases; no much larger clone is one base distant.

Using the immunoSEQ two-step, bias-controlled multiplex PCR assay, TRB CDR3 regions were amplified from genomic DNA. CDR3 libraries were sequenced on an Illumina NextSeq 500. Concerning the study's data processing: The immunoSEQ Analyzer platform handled the initial alignment and bioinformatics, which included bias normalization against synthetic CDR3 analogs. Annotation of V, D and J genes was based on the definitions in the IMGT database. Further TRBV analyses used VDJtools version 1.1.10 and the R package tcR version 2.2.1.11 with default settings. GLIPH analysis was performed with version 1.0 using default settings. To test for significant clonotype frequency changes in CDR3 sequences with at least 5 reads, a 2-sided binomial test with Benjamini-Hochberg correction (alpha = 0.01) was used. The table was pulled from immuneACCESS by TCRdb, which kept in-frame rearrangements only. Such tables lose some clones; where checked, under half of the loss comes from unresolved V genes, and the rest has no known cause. The V and J calls and the clone size are those of that table, but D and trimming were determined from the DNA. This sample has 50,000 or so clones in its table, and over 90% of those were observed once. Around 3.1% of the sample rests with the top ten.

The CDR3 runs 13 amino acids, cysteine and phenylalanine included. Here the CDR3 DNA is all that survives: 39 bases in frame from base 1. V sheds 0 bases and J sheds 8 bases, leaving 8 bases between their ends. The germline V gene (reference sequence) yields MNHNY for CDR1 and SVGAGI for CDR2. Taken with the paper, the label for time point translates to: before start of T cell therapy. The patients had received solid-organ transplants and had cytomegalovirus that was drug-resistant/recurrent. Ten trial participants were selected for repertoire analysis based on availability of post-therapy peripheral blood mononuclear cells. Viable CD3+CD8+CD4- lymphocytes were isolated from PBMCs by sorting on a BD FACSAria III. The Qiagen DNeasy Kit was used to extract genomic DNA from the sorted cells.

This specimen was CD8+ T cells from blood, taken before autologous CMV-specific T cell therapy. Recombination connected TRBV6-6 to TRBJ1-3; matching of 5 bases hints at TRBD1 as the D gene. The clonotype was recovered from a human patient who had received a solid organ transplant and had CMV disease. The sequence in DNA is TGTGCCAGCAGTTACTCCAGGGTGGACACCATATATTTT. Translated, this is CASSYSRVDTIYF.